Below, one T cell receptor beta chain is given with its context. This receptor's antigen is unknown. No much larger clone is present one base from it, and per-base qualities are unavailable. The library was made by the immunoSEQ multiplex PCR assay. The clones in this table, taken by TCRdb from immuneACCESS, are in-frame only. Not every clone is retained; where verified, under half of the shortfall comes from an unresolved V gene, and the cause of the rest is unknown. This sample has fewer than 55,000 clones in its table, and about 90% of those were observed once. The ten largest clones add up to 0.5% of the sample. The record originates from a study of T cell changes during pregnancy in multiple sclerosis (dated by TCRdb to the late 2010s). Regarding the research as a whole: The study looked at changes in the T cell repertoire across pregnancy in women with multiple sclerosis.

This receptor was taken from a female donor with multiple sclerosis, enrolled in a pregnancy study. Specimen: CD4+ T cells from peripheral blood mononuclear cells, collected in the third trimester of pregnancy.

The nucleotides are TGTGCCAGCAGCAAAGAACTAGCGGGGGACACAGATACGCAGTATTTT. It codes for CASSKELAGDTDTQYF. Recombination connected TRBV9 to TRBJ2-3; the junction holds 11 bases that match TRBD2. From the germline V gene, CDR1 is SGDLS and CDR2 is YYNGEE. The cysteine opens and the phenylalanine closes a CDR3 of 16 amino acids. The read is trimmed to its CDR3 DNA, 48 bases read in frame from base 1. Here V drops 4 bases and J drops 2 bases, and the junction holds 6 bases not matched to any gene.